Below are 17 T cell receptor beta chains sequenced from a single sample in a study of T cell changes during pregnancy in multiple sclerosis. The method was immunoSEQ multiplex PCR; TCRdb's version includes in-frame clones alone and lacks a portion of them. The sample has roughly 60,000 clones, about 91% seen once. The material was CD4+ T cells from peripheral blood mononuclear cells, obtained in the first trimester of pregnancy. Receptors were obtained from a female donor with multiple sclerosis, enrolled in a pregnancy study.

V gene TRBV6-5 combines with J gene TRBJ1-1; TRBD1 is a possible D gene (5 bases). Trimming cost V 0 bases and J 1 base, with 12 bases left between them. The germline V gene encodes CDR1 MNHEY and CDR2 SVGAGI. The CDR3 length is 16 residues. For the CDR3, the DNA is TGTGCCAGCAGTTACTCCCTAGTGGGGGGGAACACTGAAGCTTTCTTT. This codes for CASSYSLVGGNTEAFF.

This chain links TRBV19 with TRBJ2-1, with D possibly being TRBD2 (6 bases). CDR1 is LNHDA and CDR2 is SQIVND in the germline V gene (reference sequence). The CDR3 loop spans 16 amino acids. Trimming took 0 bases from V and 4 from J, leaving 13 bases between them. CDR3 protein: CASSIEGRGKYNEQFF. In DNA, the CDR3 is TGTGCCAGTAGTATAGAAGGCCGGGGGAAGTACAATGAGCAGTTCTTC.

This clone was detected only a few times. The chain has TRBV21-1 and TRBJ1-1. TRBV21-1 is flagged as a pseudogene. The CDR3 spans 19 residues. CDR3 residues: CASIPGGGRCHRMNTEAFF. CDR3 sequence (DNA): TGTGCCAGCATCCCCGGCGGGGGCAGGTGCCACCGGATGAACACTGAAGCTTTCTTT.

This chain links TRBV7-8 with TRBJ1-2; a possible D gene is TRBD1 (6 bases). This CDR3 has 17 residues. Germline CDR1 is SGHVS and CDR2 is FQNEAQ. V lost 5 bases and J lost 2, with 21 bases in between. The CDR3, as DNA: TGTGCCAGCAGCCCCCCGGCGGGGGCCAGGTCCAACTATGGCTACACCTTC. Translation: CASSPPAGARSNYGYTF. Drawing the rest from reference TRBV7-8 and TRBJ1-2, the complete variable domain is GAGVSQSPRYKVAKRGQDVALRCDPISGHVSLFWYQQALGQGPEFLTYFQNEAQLDKSGLPSDRFFAERPEGSVSTLKIQRTQQEDSAVYLCASSPPAGARSNYGYTFGSGTRLTVV.

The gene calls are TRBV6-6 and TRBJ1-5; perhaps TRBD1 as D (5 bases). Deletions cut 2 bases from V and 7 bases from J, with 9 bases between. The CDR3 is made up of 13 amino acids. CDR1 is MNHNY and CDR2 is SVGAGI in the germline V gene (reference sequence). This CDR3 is CASSYPQEQPQHF. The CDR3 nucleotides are TGTGCCAGCAGTTACCCACAGGAGCAGCCCCAGCATTTT.

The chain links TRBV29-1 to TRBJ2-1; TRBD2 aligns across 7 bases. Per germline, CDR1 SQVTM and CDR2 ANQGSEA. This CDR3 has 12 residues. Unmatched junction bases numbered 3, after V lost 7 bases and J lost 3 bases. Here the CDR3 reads CSARDYYNEQFF. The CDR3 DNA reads TGCAGCGCCCGGGACTACTACAATGAGCAGTTCTTC.

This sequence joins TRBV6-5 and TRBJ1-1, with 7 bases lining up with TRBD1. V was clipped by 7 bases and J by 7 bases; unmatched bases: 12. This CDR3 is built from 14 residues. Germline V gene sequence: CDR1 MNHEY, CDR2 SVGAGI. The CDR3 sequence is CASTRRIQGDEAFF. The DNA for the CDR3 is TGTGCCAGCACTAGAAGAATTCAGGGGGATGAAGCTTTCTTT.

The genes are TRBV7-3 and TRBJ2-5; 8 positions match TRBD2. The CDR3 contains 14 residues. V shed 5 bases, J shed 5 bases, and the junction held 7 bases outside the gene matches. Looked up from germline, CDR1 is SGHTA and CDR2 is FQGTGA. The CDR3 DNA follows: TGTGCCAGCAGCCCCGGGGGGGCCGTTGAGACCCAGTACTTC. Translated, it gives CASSPGGAVETQYF.

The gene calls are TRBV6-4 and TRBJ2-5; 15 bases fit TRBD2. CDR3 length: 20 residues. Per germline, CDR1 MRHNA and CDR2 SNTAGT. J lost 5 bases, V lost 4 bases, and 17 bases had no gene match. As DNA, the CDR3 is TGTGCCAGCAGTGGTTGGACTAGCGGGGGGGCTGGGGTAACGCTGGAGACCCAGTACTTC. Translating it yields CASSGWTSGGAGVTLETQYF.

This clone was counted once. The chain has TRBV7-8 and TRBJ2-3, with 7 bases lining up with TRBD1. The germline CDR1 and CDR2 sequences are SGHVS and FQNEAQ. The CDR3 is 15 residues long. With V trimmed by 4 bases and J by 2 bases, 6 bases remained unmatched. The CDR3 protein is CASSSRTGLTDTQYF. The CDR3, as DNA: TGTGCCAGCAGCTCGAGGACAGGCCTCACAGATACGCAGTATTTT. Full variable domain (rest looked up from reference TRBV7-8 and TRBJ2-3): GAGVSQSPRYKVAKRGQDVALRCDPISGHVSLFWYQQALGQGPEFLTYFQNEAQLDKSGLPSDRFFAERPEGSVSTLKIQRTQQEDSAVYLCASSSRTGLTDTQYFGPGTRLTVL.

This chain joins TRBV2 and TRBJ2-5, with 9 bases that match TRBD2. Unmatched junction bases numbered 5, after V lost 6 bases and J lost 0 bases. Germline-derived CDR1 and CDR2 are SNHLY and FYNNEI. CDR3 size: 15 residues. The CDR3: CASSQRGADQETQYF. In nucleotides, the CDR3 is TGTGCCAGCAGCCAGCGGGGGGCCGACCAAGAGACCCAGTACTTC.

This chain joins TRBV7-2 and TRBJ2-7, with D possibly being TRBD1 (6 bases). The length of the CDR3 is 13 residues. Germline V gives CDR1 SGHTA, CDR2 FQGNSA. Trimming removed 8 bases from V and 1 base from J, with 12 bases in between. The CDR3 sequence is CASSRGWSYEQYF. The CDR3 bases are TGTGCCAGCTCCAGGGGTTGGTCCTACGAGCAGTACTTC.

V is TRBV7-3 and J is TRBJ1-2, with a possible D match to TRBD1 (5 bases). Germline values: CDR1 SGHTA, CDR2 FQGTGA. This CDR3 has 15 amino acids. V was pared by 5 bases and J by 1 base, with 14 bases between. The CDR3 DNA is TGTGCCAGCAGCCTCACTCCGGGGGGTAACTATGGCTACACCTTC. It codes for CASSLTPGGNYGYTF.

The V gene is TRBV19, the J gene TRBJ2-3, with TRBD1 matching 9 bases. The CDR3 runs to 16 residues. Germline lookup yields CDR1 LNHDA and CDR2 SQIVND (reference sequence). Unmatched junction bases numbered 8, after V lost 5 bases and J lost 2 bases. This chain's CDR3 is CASSPRDRVNTDTQYF. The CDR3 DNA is TGTGCCAGTAGTCCGCGGGACAGGGTTAACACAGATACGCAGTATTTT.

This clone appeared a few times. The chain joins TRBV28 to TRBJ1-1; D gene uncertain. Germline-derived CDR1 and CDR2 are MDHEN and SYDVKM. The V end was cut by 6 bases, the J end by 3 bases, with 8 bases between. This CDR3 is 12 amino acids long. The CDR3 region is CASSPRDTEAFF. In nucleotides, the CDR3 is TGTGCCAGCAGCCCTCGTGACACTGAAGCTTTCTTT.

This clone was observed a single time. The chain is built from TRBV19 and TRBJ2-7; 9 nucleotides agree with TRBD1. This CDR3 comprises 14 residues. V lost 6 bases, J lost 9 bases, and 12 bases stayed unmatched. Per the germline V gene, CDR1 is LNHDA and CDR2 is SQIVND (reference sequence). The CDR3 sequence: CASRSTPGQGTQYF. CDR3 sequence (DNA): TGTGCCAGTAGGTCAACCCCGGGACAGGGTACGCAGTACTTC.

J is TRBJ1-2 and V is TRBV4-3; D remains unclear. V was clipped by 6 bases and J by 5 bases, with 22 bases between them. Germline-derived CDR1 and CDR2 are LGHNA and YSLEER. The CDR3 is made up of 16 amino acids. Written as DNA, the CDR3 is TGCGCCAGCAGTCGTCGAGGCCAACGGGGAAGTTATGGCTACACCTTC. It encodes CASSRRGQRGSYGYTF.